The 24 T cell receptor beta chains presented below share a single source sample, sequenced in a study of shared clonotypes between healthy human individuals. Sequencing used immunoSEQ multiplex PCR; TCRdb keeps in-frame clones, though not all of them. This table holds around 2,100,000 clones, about 95% found once. Naive CD8 cells were CD45RO-negative, positively selected for CCR7, excluding terminally differentiated effector memory CD45RA+ cells. The sequenced material came from naive CD8+ T cells sorted from blood. All receptors come from a man aged 18-30 years in good health.

This chain connects TRBV28 to TRBJ1-5; D not resolved. Trimming pared 8 bases from V and 6 bases from J, leaving 17 bases between. CDR1 MDHEN and CDR2 SYDVKM come from the germline V gene. The CDR3 runs to 14 residues. The CDR3: CASHRAGFGQPQHF. Written as DNA, the CDR3 is TGTGCCAGCCACCGTGCGGGGTTCGGTCAGCCCCAGCATTTT.

The chain has TRBV4-3 and TRBJ2-3; D may match TRBD1 or TRBD2 (5 bases each). V was cut by 6 bases and J by 0 bases, with 16 bases left in between. Germline V lookup: CDR1 LGHNA, CDR2 YSLEER. CDR3 length: 16 residues. This CDR3 reads CASSQGRDQSTDTQYF. The CDR3 nucleotides are TGCGCCAGCAGTCAGGGCCGGGACCAAAGCACAGATACGCAGTATTTT.

This chain links TRBV29-1 with TRBJ2-7, with TRBD1 identical over 11 bases. Germline V lookup: CDR1 SQVTM, CDR2 ANQGSEA. This CDR3 comprises 14 residues. Trimming cost V 5 bases and J 2 bases; bases outside gene matches: 5. The CDR3, as DNA: TGCAGCGTTTTCGGGACAGGGGGGACCTACGAGCAGTACTTC. This codes for CSVFGTGGTYEQYF.

The chain employs TRBV7-9 and TRBJ2-7; 8 bases map to TRBD2. CDR1 and CDR2 from the germline V gene are SEHNR and FQNEAQ (reference sequence). This CDR3 comprises 18 residues. Germline trimming cut 3 bases from V and 3 bases from J; bases unmatched to any gene: 16. The CDR3 reads CASSFPGTSSDSGYEQYF. The CDR3 bases are TGTGCCAGCAGCTTTCCCGGGACTAGTAGTGATAGTGGCTACGAGCAGTACTTC.

The chain joins TRBV19 to TRBJ1-2; a possible D gene is TRBD1 (5 bases). The V and J ends lost 6 bases and 4 bases respectively, with 15 bases between them. CDR3 length: 14 residues. Germline values: CDR1 LNHDA, CDR2 SQIVND (reference sequence). As DNA, the CDR3 is TGTGCCAGTAGCCTAGGGGACGATTCCTATGGCTACACCTTC. Residues: CASSLGDDSYGYTF.

CDR3 DNA: TGCAGCGTTGACTGGGCGGGACCGACGAAACTCCAGTACTTC. Its protein product is CSVDWAGPTKLQYF. The chain employs TRBV29-1 and TRBJ2-7; possible D gene TRBD2, 6 bases. There are 14 residues in the CDR3. V lost 3 bases and J lost 10, with 22 bases in between. CDR1 is SQVTM, CDR2 ANQGSEA, per germline.

About this clone itself: This CDR3 is also generated by other DNA sequences in the sample. The chain has TRBV5-1 and TRBJ2-3; perhaps D is TRBD1 or TRBD2 (6 bases each). Looked up from germline, CDR1 is SGHRS and CDR2 is YFSETQ. The ends were cut back, 1 base at V and 0 bases at J, with 9 bases in the middle. This CDR3 comprises 15 residues. CDR3 amino acids: CASSLRGTSTDTQYF. CDR3 DNA sequence: TGCGCCAGCAGCTTGAGGGGGACTAGCACAGATACGCAGTATTTT.

Points on this clone: This specimen includes other DNA sequences encoding the same CDR3. The rearrangement uses TRBV30 and TRBJ2-7; D possibly uses TRBD1 or TRBD2 (5 bases each). V was trimmed by 0 bases and J by 2 bases, leaving 8 bases between them. The CDR3 sequence is 13 residues long. From germline, CDR1 is GTSNPN and CDR2 SVGIG (reference sequence). The CDR3 region has the DNA TGTGCCTGGAGTGTAACGGGGCCCTACGAGCAGTACTTC. This gives the protein CAWSVTGPYEQYF.

The chain joins TRBV11-1 to TRBJ2-5; maybe TRBD1 (6 bases). Germline V gives CDR1 SGHAT, CDR2 FQDESV (reference sequence). This CDR3 spans 14 amino acids. V was pared by 2 bases and J by 5 bases, with 12 bases between. DNA for the CDR3: TGTGCCAGCAGCTTACCCAGGGGCGGGGAGACCCAGTACTTC. Encoded protein: CASSLPRGGETQYF. The entire variable domain, with the rest obtained from reference TRBV11-1 and TRBJ2-5, is as follows: EAEVAQSPRYKITEKSQAVAFWCDPISGHATLYWYRQILGQGPELLVQFQDESVVDDSQLPKDRFSAERLKGVDSTLKIQPAELGDSAMYLCASSLPRGGETQYFGPGTRLLVL.

The V call is TRBV4-1, the J call TRBJ2-7; D may be TRBD1 (6 bases). Germline V gene data show CDR1 as MGHRA and CDR2 as YSYEKL. V was shortened by 1 base and J by 2 bases, with 12 bases between the two germline ends. This CDR3 contains 15 residues. This chain's CDR3 is CASSQATGRTYEQYF. The CDR3 bases are TGCGCCAGCAGCCAAGCTACAGGGCGCACCTACGAGCAGTACTTC.

V usage is TRBV2 and J usage is TRBJ2-7; the D is unclear. V lost 2 bases to trimming and J lost 2 bases, with 13 bases between them. From germline, CDR1 is SNHLY and CDR2 FYNNEI. This CDR3 spans 15 amino acids. The CDR3 loop reads CASSESAGSTYEQYF. DNA for the CDR3: TGTGCCAGCAGTGAATCGGCAGGTTCTACCTACGAGCAGTACTTC.

The chain joins TRBV7-6 to TRBJ1-1; D call uncertain. The CDR3 totals 15 residues. V lost 5 bases and J lost 0, with 13 bases in between. Germline V lookup: CDR1 SGHVS, CDR2 FNYEAQ. The CDR3 DNA sequence: TGTGCCAGCAGCAAATTTCAGACCGTGAACACTGAAGCTTTCTTT. It yields the protein CASSKFQTVNTEAFF.

This chain links TRBV11-2 with TRBJ2-1, with TRBD2 identical over 9 bases. The CDR3 totals 15 residues. The ends lost 4 bases at V and 8 bases at J; junction bases unmatched: 9. The germline gives CDR1 SGHAT, CDR2 FQNNGV. The CDR3 is CASSSIAGVIDEQFF. CDR3 DNA: TGTGCCAGCAGCTCCATAGCGGGAGTTATAGATGAGCAGTTCTTC.

This clone showed up just once. The chain carries TRBV7-9 and TRBJ2-7; TRBD1 aligns across 7 bases. After removal of 3 bases from V and 6 bases from J, the junction contained 11 bases not matched to a gene. The germline CDR1 and CDR2 sequences are SEHNR and FQNEAQ (reference sequence). CDR3 size: 15 residues. CDR3 residues: CASSFSTGLVGEQYF. CDR3 DNA sequence: TGTGCCAGCAGCTTCTCGACAGGGCTGGTCGGCGAGCAGTACTTC.

The V and J genes are TRBV11-2 and TRBJ2-1, with D unresolved. V gave up 1 base and J gave up 5 bases, with 6 bases separating them. CDR3 length: 13 residues. Germline V CDR1 and CDR2: SGHAT, FQNNGV. The CDR3 region is CASSLAVNNEQFF. Written as DNA, the CDR3 is TGTGCCAGCAGCTTAGCCGTTAACAATGAGCAGTTCTTC.

CDR3 DNA: TGTGCCAGCAGCGTAGGCGCCAGGGGAAATGGCTACACCTTC. Protein product: CASSVGARGNGYTF. This rearrangement joins TRBV9 to TRBJ1-2; possibly TRBD1 for D (6 bases). The CDR3 consists of 14 residues. Germline V lookup: CDR1 SGDLS, CDR2 YYNGEE. V lost 0 bases and J lost 6, with 12 bases in between.

The V call is TRBV25-1, the J call TRBJ2-2; either TRBD1 or TRBD2 may fit D (6 bases each). CDR1 MGHDK and CDR2 SYGVNS come from the germline V gene. V was pared by 7 bases and J by 5 bases, with 17 bases between. The CDR3 spans 15 residues. CDR3 protein: CASMGWGAGTGELFF. CDR3 nucleotide sequence: TGTGCCAGCATGGGCTGGGGGGCAGGGACCGGGGAGCTGTTTTTT.

This clone showed up just once. The chain employs TRBV5-6 and TRBJ1-3, with D hard to call. Germline V gene data show CDR1 as SGHDT and CDR2 as YYEEEE. The CDR3 contains 15 residues. V lost 4 bases, J lost 3 bases, and 14 bases lay in between. The CDR3 nucleotides read TGTGCCAGCAGCCTAGGGTCAGGTGGTGGAAACACCATATATTTT. This translates into CASSLGSGGGNTIYF.

This clone turned up a few times. The chain recombines TRBV5-1 with TRBJ1-1; D may be TRBD1 (6 bases). The CDR3 is 15 residues long. Trimming stripped 4 bases from V and 0 bases from J, with 13 bases between. The germline gives CDR1 SGHRS, CDR2 YFSETQ. The CDR3 DNA is TGCGCCAGCAGCGTCACTGGGGGGCTGAACACTGAAGCTTTCTTT. Amino acids: CASSVTGGLNTEAFF. The entire variable domain, with the rest obtained from reference TRBV5-1 and TRBJ1-1, is as follows: KAGVTQTPRYLIKTRGQQVTLSCSPISGHRSVSWYQQTPGQGLQFLFEYFSETQRNKGNFPGRFSGRQFSNSRSEMNVSTLELGDSALYLCASSVTGGLNTEAFFGQGTRLTVV.

The J gene is TRBJ2-2, the V gene TRBV2; D possibly corresponds to TRBD1 (5 bases). Germline V gene data show CDR1 as SNHLY and CDR2 as FYNNEI. The ends were cut back, 0 bases at V and 0 bases at J, with 17 bases in the middle. The CDR3 loop spans 19 amino acids. CDR3 in amino acids: CASSEARKKGQTNTGELFF. In nucleotides, the CDR3 is TGTGCCAGCAGTGAAGCTAGGAAGAAAGGACAAACGAACACCGGGGAGCTGTTTTTT. Combining the CDR3 with reference TRBV2 and TRBJ2-2 gives the whole variable domain EPEVTQTPSHQVTQMGQEVILRCVPISNHLYFYWYRQILGQKVEFLVSFYNNEISEKSEIFDDQFSVERPDGSNFTLKIRSTKLEDSAMYFCASSEARKKGQTNTGELFFGEGSRLTVL.

The rearrangement links TRBV4-3 to TRBJ2-2; D might be TRBD2 (6 bases). The CDR3 is 17 residues long. V was pared by 0 bases and J by 1 base, with 12 bases between. Germline CDR1 is LGHNA and CDR2 is YSLEER. This chain's CDR3 is CASSQDRETENTGELFF. The CDR3 DNA sequence: TGCGCCAGCAGCCAAGATCGGGAGACAGAGAACACCGGGGAGCTGTTTTTT.

The chain has TRBV9 and TRBJ2-1, with 9 positions matching TRBD1. The CDR3 runs to 15 residues. Germline loops: CDR1 SGDLS, CDR2 YYNGEE. Losses at the gene ends were 0 bases for V and 8 bases for J; bases not matched to a gene: 6. The DNA for the CDR3 is TGTGCCAGCAGCGTAGAGGGACAGGGAACCGATGAGCAGTTCTTC. It specifies CASSVEGQGTDEQFF.

V usage is TRBV7-8 and J usage is TRBJ2-3, with 11 bases that match TRBD2. Per the germline V gene, CDR1 is SGHVS and CDR2 is FQNEAQ. Trimming took 2 bases from V and 2 from J; bases not matched to a gene: 6. CDR3 length equals 17 residues. Here the CDR3 reads CASSLPGTSGYTDTQYF. DNA of the CDR3: TGTGCCAGCAGCTTACCCGGGACTAGCGGTTACACAGATACGCAGTATTTT.

Written as DNA, the CDR3 is TGTGCCAGCACCGGACAGGGGTCCGGGGCCAACGTCCTGACTTTC. The encoded protein is CASTGQGSGANVLTF. The rearrangement joins TRBV5-4 to TRBJ2-6; 9 bases map to TRBD1. After removal of 6 bases from V and 4 bases from J, the junction contained 5 bases not matched to a gene. The CDR3 consists of 15 residues. The V gene's germline CDR1 is SGHNT and CDR2 YYREEE (reference sequence).